These 23 T cell receptor beta chains came from one sample sequenced in a study of T cells in Graves' hyperthyroidism and ophthalmopathy. RNA transcripts provided the source from which TCR beta CDR3 regions were amplified. The TCR CDR3 was amplified in a first-round RT-PCR using the HTBI primer set. One entry per CDR3 protein results from TCRdb running MiXCR on the multiplex PCR reads. Of roughly 500,000 distinct CDR3 sequences in the sample, under 60% are singletons; the top ten hold about 20%. The material sequenced was peripheral blood or thyroid tissue (not recorded which). The source of these receptors is an adult woman with Graves' disease, either hyperthyroidism or ophthalmopathy (not recorded which).

This chain joins TRBV7-6 and TRBJ2-7; 9 bases fit TRBD1. The ends lost 5 bases at V and 9 bases at J; junction bases unmatched: 8. Germline CDR1 is SGHVS and CDR2 is FNYEAQ. This CDR3 spans 13 amino acids. CDR3 loop: CASSLSGQGWQYF. The CDR3 DNA is TGTGCCAGCAGCCTATCGGGACAGGGTTGGCAGTACTTC.

This chain joins TRBV25-1 and TRBJ2-5, with 7 nucleotides matching TRBD2. Germline CDR1 and CDR2: MGHDK and SYGVNS. There are 14 residues in the CDR3. V was clipped by 5 bases and J by 4 bases; unmatched bases: 7. The CDR3 region has the DNA TGTGCCAGCAGTCATCGGCCGGGGGGAGAGACCCAGTACTTC. Translated: CASSHRPGGETQYF.

About this clonotype: One end of the junction is discordant with germline, which a read error may explain. The chain couples TRBV7-2 to TRBJ2-2; D perhaps matches TRBD2 (5 bases). Looked up from germline, CDR1 is SGHTA and CDR2 is FQGNSA. This CDR3 spans 17 amino acids. The CDR3 bases are TGCGCCAGCAGCTTGGAGGCAGGAGTTTATGAAGTCGGGGAGCTGTTTTTT. The encoded protein is CASSLEAGVYEVGELFF.

This clonotype was counted at least ten times. This chain uses TRBV7-9 with TRBJ2-2; D is possibly TRBD1 (6 bases). CDR1 is SEHNR, CDR2 FQNEAQ, per germline (reference sequence). The germline V and J ends were trimmed by 4 bases and 6 bases, with 9 bases remaining between them. The CDR3 loop spans 13 amino acids. This CDR3 is CASSYRAAGELFF. DNA for the CDR3: TGTGCCAGCAGCTACAGGGCAGCCGGGGAGCTGTTTTTT.

This clonotype occurred many times. CDR3 sequence (DNA): TGTGCCAGTAGTATCACAGGGGAAAGGACCGGGGAGCTGTTTTTT. As protein: CASSITGERTGELFF. This chain joins TRBV19 and TRBJ2-2, with 7 bases that match TRBD1. The length of the CDR3 is 15 residues. Germline values: CDR1 LNHDA, CDR2 SQIVND (reference sequence). Trimming cost V 3 bases and J 5 bases; bases outside gene matches: 6.

The chain has TRBV7-8 and TRBJ2-5, with 7 bases fitting TRBD1. The J call may be faulty, since TRBJ2-7 better matches the DNA end. CDR3 length: 16 residues. Germline CDR1 SGHVS, CDR2 FQNEAQ. CDR3 DNA sequence: TGTGCCAGCAGCTTAGGAGGGGGCATGGTAAAGTACGAGCAGTACTTC. Encoded protein: CASSLGGGMVKYEQYF.

This clonotype was seen once. The chain links TRBV9 to TRBJ1-1, with 9 bases lining up with TRBD1. Per germline, CDR1 SGDLS and CDR2 YYNGEE. The CDR3 sequence is 15 residues long. V was pared by 7 bases and J by 4 bases, with 11 bases of the junction left unmatched. The chain's CDR3 is CASSPLDRGSTEAFF. The CDR3 nucleotides are TGTGCCAGCTCACCCTTGGACAGGGGAAGCACTGAAGCTTTCTTT. Full variable domain (rest looked up from reference TRBV9 and TRBJ1-1): DSGVTQTPKHLITATGQRVTLRCSPRSGDLSVYWYQQSLDQGLQFLIQYYNGEERAKGNILERFSAQQFPDLHSELNLSSLELGDSALYFCASSPLDRGSTEAFFGQGTRLTVV.

The chain links TRBV2 to TRBJ2-7; TRBD1 matches at 7 bases. Germline lookup yields CDR1 SNHLY and CDR2 FYNNEI. V lost 6 bases to trimming and J lost 6 bases; unmatched junction nucleotides: 11. CDR3 length: 14 amino acids. The CDR3 is CASSPTGSKGEQYF. As DNA, the CDR3 is TGTGCCAGCAGCCCGACAGGGTCGAAGGGCGAGCAGTACTTC.

The CDR3 reads CASSFRIMETQYF. The DNA for the CDR3 is TGTGCCAGCAGCTTTAGGATAATGGAGACCCAGTACTTC. V and J are TRBV5-4 and TRBJ2-5, with D unresolved. This CDR3 comprises 13 residues. Deletions cut 2 bases from V and 5 bases from J, with 10 bases between. Germline CDR1 and CDR2: SGHNT and YYREEE (reference sequence).

The chain joins TRBV24-1 to TRBJ2-6; D may correspond to TRBD1 or TRBD2 (5 bases each). V dropped 5 bases and J dropped 2 bases, with 6 bases sitting between them. The CDR3 length is 14 residues. The germline V gene has CDR1 KGHDR and CDR2 SFDVKD. The CDR3 reads CATSVGAGANVLTF. DNA of the CDR3: TGTGCCACCAGTGTGGGGGCTGGGGCCAACGTCCTGACTTTC.

This clonotype was seen more than once but under ten times. The chain links TRBV6-2 or TRBV6-3 to TRBJ1-5, with TRBD1 identical over 10 bases. The CDR3 loop spans 15 amino acids. V trimming: 5 bases; J trimming: 6 bases; junction bases outside the gene matches: 7. The V gene's germline CDR1 is MNHEY and CDR2 SVGEGT. DNA for the CDR3: TGTGCCAGCAGTCGCCGACAGGGGGCCGGTCAGCCCCAGCATTTT. Its translation is CASSRRQGAGQPQHF.

This chain joins TRBV19 and TRBJ2-3; the D is unclear. This CDR3 comprises 12 residues. The V gene lost 5 bases and the J gene lost 4 bases, with 7 bases spanning the gap. Germline-derived CDR1 and CDR2 are LNHDA and SQIVND (reference sequence). The DNA for the CDR3 is TGTGCCAGTAGTCCCGCCGCAGATACGCAGTATTTT. Protein product: CASSPAADTQYF.

About this clonotype: One junction end disagrees with the germline gene, perhaps due to a read error. The rearrangement joins TRBV7-3 to TRBJ2-5; D remains ambiguous. Germline lookup yields CDR1 SGHTA and CDR2 FQGTGA. The CDR3 runs to 15 residues. The CDR3 DNA follows: TGCGCCAGCAGCCAAGGAACTTTCGGACAAGAGACCCAGTACTTC. This sequence encodes CASSQGTFGQETQYF.

This clonotype occurred many times. The genes are TRBV7-8 and TRBJ1-5; 10 bases are a match to TRBD1. The CDR3 is 15 residues long. Trimming took 3 bases from V and 5 from J; bases not matched to a gene: 4. Germline V gene sequence: CDR1 SGHVS, CDR2 FQNEAQ. Here the CDR3 DNA reads TGTGCCAGCAGCTTCCGGGACAGGGGTGATCAGCCCCAGCATTTT. It codes for CASSFRDRGDQPQHF.

This clonotype was recorded a few times. The V and J genes are TRBV29-1 and TRBJ1-2, with 11 bases fitting TRBD1. The CDR3 has 14 amino acids. Germline CDR1 SQVTM, CDR2 ANQGSEA. J was trimmed by 3 bases and V by 3 bases; bases with no gene match: 3. The CDR3 bases are TGCAGCGTTGATGGGACAGGGGGAGACTATGGCTACACCTTC. It yields the protein CSVDGTGGDYGYTF.

The rearrangement links TRBV2 to TRBJ1-5, with D hard to call. Germline loops: CDR1 SNHLY, CDR2 FYNNEI. The germline V and J ends were trimmed by 7 bases and 0 bases, with 4 bases remaining between them. The CDR3 totals 12 residues. DNA for the CDR3: TGTGCCAGCAAGTATAGCAATCAGCCCCAGCATTTT. Protein product: CASKYSNQPQHF.

This clonotype appeared many times. The chain is built from TRBV7-9 and TRBJ1-3, with D possibly matching TRBD1 (6 bases). The CDR3 covers 15 residues. V was shortened by 5 bases and J by 4 bases, with 15 bases between the two germline ends. Germline V gene lookup returns CDR1 SEHNR and CDR2 FQNEAQ (reference sequence). The CDR3 spells CASSPVGQMGNTIYF. The CDR3 bases are TGTGCCAGCAGCCCGGTTGGACAGATGGGAAACACCATATATTTT. Full variable domain (rest looked up from reference TRBV7-9 and TRBJ1-3): DTGVSQNPRHKITKRGQNVTFRCDPISEHNRLYWYRQTLGQGPEFLTYFQNEAQLEKSRLLSDRFSAERPKGSFSTLEIQRTEQGDSAMYLCASSPVGQMGNTIYFGEGSWLTVV.

As concerns this clonotype: Being one base from a much bigger clone, this may be a read error. The chain links TRBV5-6 to TRBJ2-7; tentatively, D is TRBD2 (6 bases). V was trimmed by 3 bases and J by 3 bases, leaving 10 bases between them. Germline V gives CDR1 SGHDT, CDR2 YYEEEE. The CDR3 covers 13 residues. The chain's CDR3 is CASSYRGFYEQYF. The CDR3 DNA is TGTGCCAGCAGCTACCGGGGGTTCTACGAGCAGTACTTC. The complete variable domain, with remaining parts taken from reference TRBV5-6 and TRBJ2-7, reads DAGVTQSPTHLIKTRGQQVTLRCSPKSGHDTVSWYQQALGQGPQFIFQYYEEEERQRGNFPDRFSGHQFPNYSSELNVNALLLGDSALYLCASSYRGFYEQYFGPGTRLTVT.

The genes are TRBV7-9 and TRBJ1-3; tentative D call: TRBD1 (5 bases). CDR3 length: 16 residues. Germline V gives CDR1 SEHNR, CDR2 FQNEAQ (reference sequence). V gave up 6 bases and J gave up 1 base, with 16 bases separating them. The CDR3 coding sequence is TGTGCCAGCAGTCAAATACTACAGGTTTCTGGAAACACCATATATTTT. It encodes CASSQILQVSGNTIYF. Together with reference TRBV7-9 and TRBJ1-3, the CDR3 gives the full variable domain: DTGVSQNPRHKITKRGQNVTFRCDPISEHNRLYWYRQTLGQGPEFLTYFQNEAQLEKSRLLSDRFSAERPKGSFSTLEIQRTEQGDSAMYLCASSQILQVSGNTIYFGEGSWLTVV.

The chain combines TRBV7-9 with TRBJ2-5, with D unresolved. The CDR3 sequence is 17 residues long. Trimming removed 5 bases from V and 5 bases from J, with 24 bases in between. Germline assignment: CDR1 SEHNR and CDR2 FQNEAQ (reference sequence). The CDR3 protein is CASSPRSPGRRWETQYF. The CDR3 bases are TGTGCCAGCAGCCCACGATCCCCCGGTCGGCGCTGGGAGACCCAGTACTTC.

The chain recombines TRBV6-5 with TRBJ1-1; 9 nucleotides match TRBD1. Unmatched junction bases numbered 16, after V lost 1 base and J lost 4 bases. Germline CDR1 and CDR2: MNHEY and SVGAGI. This CDR3 contains 19 residues. The CDR3: CASSYWDREGARGTTEAFF. The CDR3 DNA follows: TGTGCCAGCAGTTACTGGGACAGGGAGGGAGCTCGGGGGACCACTGAAGCTTTCTTT.

This chain connects TRBV15 to TRBJ1-1; the D gene is possibly TRBD1 (6 bases). Trimming left V 7 bases short and J 1 base short, with 19 bases between. The length of the CDR3 is 16 residues. From germline, CDR1 is LNHNV and CDR2 YYDKDF (reference sequence). CDR3 sequence: CATIRGLGQTNTEAFF. The CDR3 bases are TGTGCCACCATCAGGGGCCTAGGACAGACGAACACTGAAGCTTTCTTT.

This clonotype was picked up many times. This chain links TRBV7-3 with TRBJ1-2; 9 bases fit TRBD1. The CDR3 is 13 amino acids. After removal of 5 bases from V and 5 bases from J, the junction contained 3 bases not matched to a gene. Per the germline V gene, CDR1 is SGHTA and CDR2 is FQGTGA. The CDR3, as DNA: TGTGCCAGCAGCCAAGGGACAGGGTATGGCTACACCTTC. This codes for CASSQGTGYGYTF.